This TCR beta chain comes out of a study of shared clonotypes between healthy human individuals. Whole-study findings and limits: The generation probabilities recorded for non-shared clonotypes fell below those of clonotypes shared by all four donors. Naive CD4 clonotype sharing across a handful of donors was approximately 5%.

Replicate sorted-subset PCRs were loaded with around 200 ng DNA, 29,000 or so T cell genomes. The protocol was immunoSEQ multiplex PCR, while the TCRdb copy is restricted to in-frame clones and leaves out a portion. The sample holds approximately 840,000 clones, about 97% seen once. Comments on this clone: Its specificity is not known.

V lost 2 bases to trimming and J lost 1 base; unmatched junction nucleotides: 5. The CDR3 length is 15 residues. From germline, CDR1 is LGHNA and CDR2 YSLEER. Naive CD8 cells, CD45RO-negative and positively selected for CCR7, excluded terminally differentiated effector memory CD45RA+ cells. The receptor was derived from a man aged 25-45 years in good health. The source material was naive CD8+ T cells sorted from blood. This sequence joins TRBV4-3 and TRBJ2-7; TRBD1 matches at 7 bases. Written as DNA, the CDR3 is TGCGCCAGCAGCCAATACAGGGGAGAGTCCTACGAGCAGTACTTC. This sequence encodes CASSQYRGESYEQYF.